Each of the 10 T cell receptor beta chains below was sequenced from the same sample in a study of blood T cell repertoires in COVID-19 (dated by TCRdb to the early 2020s). Library preparation employed the immunoSEQ multiplex PCR assay. What TCRdb holds here is the immuneACCESS table cut down to in-frame rearrangements. Part of the clones is not present; checked against another copy, under half of the missing clones reflect an unresolved V gene, and the others are unexplained. In all, the sample holds 200,000 to 250,000 clones, and around 80% of those were seen once. Clones ranked in the top ten supply 15% to 20% of the sample. The specimen was peripheral blood. The receptors come from a woman older than 75 with active or convalescent COVID-19.

V gene TRBV7-2 combines with J gene TRBJ2-5; D remains ambiguous. V lost 1 base and J 4 bases, leaving 13 bases between the germline ends. The CDR3 runs 15 residues. Germline CDR1 SGHTA, CDR2 FQGNSA. This chain's CDR3 is CASSLDGEVRETQYF. The CDR3 nucleotides read TGTGCCAGCAGCTTAGACGGAGAGGTGAGAGAGACCCAGTACTTC. The whole variable domain, remainder taken from reference TRBV7-2 and TRBJ2-5, is GAGVSQSPSNKVTEKGKDVELRCDPISGHTALYWYRQSLGQGLEFLIYFQGNSAPDKSGLPSDRFSAERTGGSVSTLTIQRTQQEDSAVYLCASSLDGEVRETQYFGPGTRLLVL.

This chain connects TRBV28 to TRBJ2-5, with 7 bases lining up with TRBD1. Per the germline V gene, CDR1 is MDHEN and CDR2 is SYDVKM. The CDR3 extends over 13 amino acids. V lost 7 bases to trimming and J lost 4 bases; unmatched junction nucleotides: 6. Here the CDR3 reads CASKKGGLETQYF. In DNA form, the CDR3 reads TGTGCCAGCAAGAAAGGGGGCTTAGAGACCCAGTACTTC. The full variable domain, its missing parts supplied by reference TRBV28 and TRBJ2-5, is DVKVTQSSRYLVKRTGEKVFLECVQDMDHENMFWYRQDPGLGLRLIYFSYDVKMKEKGDIPEGYSVSREKKERFSLILESASTNQTSMYLCASKKGGLETQYFGPGTRLLVL.

This clone was seen only once. J is TRBJ1-2 and V is TRBV28; D perhaps matches TRBD1 (6 bases). Trimming pared 2 bases from V and 8 bases from J, leaving 15 bases between. Germline CDR1 reads MDHEN; CDR2 reads SYDVKM. This CDR3 region has 14 residues. This CDR3 reads CASSLRRDIWGYTF. CDR3 bases: TGTGCCAGCAGTTTACGACGGGACATATGGGGCTACACCTTC.

The table lists this clone with a few counts. The chain joins TRBV27 to TRBJ1-6; no reliable D call. This CDR3 spans 15 amino acids. V was shortened by 6 bases and J by 3 bases, with 12 bases between the two germline ends. Germline V gene data show CDR1 as MNHEY and CDR2 as SMNVEV (reference sequence). DNA for the CDR3: TGTGCCAGCAGCACTAGCGGGTTCTATAATTCACCCCTCCACTTT. This encodes CASSTSGFYNSPLHF.

The CDR3 is CASSQDSPRLAGGFSYNEQFF. The DNA for the CDR3 is TGCGCCAGCAGCCAAGATAGTCCGCGACTAGCGGGGGGTTTCTCCTACAATGAGCAGTTCTTC. V gene TRBV4-3 combines with J gene TRBJ2-1; the match to TRBD2 covers 13 bases. This CDR3 spans 21 amino acids. The germline V gene has CDR1 LGHNA and CDR2 YSLEER. With V trimmed by 0 bases and J by 0 bases, 11 bases remained unmatched.

CDR3 in amino acids: CASSQGDRGGGQPQHF. In DNA form, the CDR3 reads TGTGCCAGCAGCCAAGGTGACAGGGGAGGGGGTCAGCCCCAGCATTTT. The rearrangement joins TRBV3-1 (or the pseudogene TRBV3-2) to TRBJ1-5, with 8 bases lining up with TRBD1. The ends lost 1 base at V and 6 bases at J; junction bases unmatched: 8. Germline V gives CDR1 LGHDT, CDR2 YNNKEL (reference sequence). The CDR3 is 16 residues long.

The CDR3 loop is CASSLEFGGAYEQYF. CDR3 in DNA: TGTGCCAGCAGCTTAGAGTTCGGGGGGGCCTACGAGCAGTACTTC. The V gene is TRBV7-3, the J gene TRBJ2-7, with 8 bases identical to TRBD2. The V segment lost 2 bases and the J segment 2 bases; nucleotides outside the gene matches: 5. There are 15 residues in the CDR3. In germline, CDR1 is SGHTA, CDR2 FQGTGA.

The chain carries TRBV28 and TRBJ1-5; the D gene is possibly TRBD1 (6 bases). V was clipped by 5 bases and J by 3 bases, with 11 bases between them. Germline V gene lookup returns CDR1 MDHEN and CDR2 SYDVKM. This CDR3 contains 14 residues. The CDR3 reads CASSRGGTNQPQHF. The CDR3 DNA is TGTGCCAGCAGTCGAGGGGGTACCAATCAGCCCCAGCATTTT.

The V and J genes are TRBV7-3 and TRBJ2-1, with a possible D match to TRBD1 (5 bases). Between the trimmed V and J ends, which lost 5 bases and 0 bases, there was a span of 11 bases. This CDR3 is built from 15 residues. Germline V gene lookup returns CDR1 SGHTA and CDR2 FQGTGA. This CDR3 is CASSVRQSSYNEQFF. In DNA, the CDR3 is TGTGCCAGCAGCGTAAGACAGAGCTCCTACAATGAGCAGTTCTTC.

This clone was seen once. The rearrangement joins TRBV25-1 to TRBJ2-7; TRBD1 matches at 7 bases. Germline V gene sequence: CDR1 MGHDK, CDR2 SYGVNS. Trimming removed 4 bases from V and 0 bases from J; junction bases left unmatched: 6. The CDR3 is 15 residues long. CDR3 sequence: CASSATGTVSYEQYF. The CDR3 coding sequence is TGTGCCAGCAGTGCAACCGGGACAGTCTCCTACGAGCAGTACTTC.